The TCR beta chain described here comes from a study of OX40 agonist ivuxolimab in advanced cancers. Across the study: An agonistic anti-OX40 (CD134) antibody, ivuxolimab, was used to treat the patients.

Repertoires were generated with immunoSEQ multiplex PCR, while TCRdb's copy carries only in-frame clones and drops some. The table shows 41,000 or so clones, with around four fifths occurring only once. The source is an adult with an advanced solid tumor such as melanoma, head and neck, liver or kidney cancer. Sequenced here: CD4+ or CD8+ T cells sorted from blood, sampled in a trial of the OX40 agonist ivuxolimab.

DNA for the CDR3: TGTGCCAGTAGTCCGGGACAGGCCTCCTACGAGCAGTACTTC. Amino acids: CASSPGQASYEQYF. The chain recombines TRBV19 with TRBJ2-7; 8 nucleotides align to TRBD1. CDR3 size: 14 residues. Germline CDR1 and CDR2: LNHDA and SQIVND (reference sequence). The J segment lost 0 bases and the V segment lost 5 bases, leaving 3 bases of the junction unmatched.